A single TCR beta chain is shown here with its context. As yet, its antigen is unknown. This record comes from a study of siplizumab effects on memory and regulatory T cells. Findings of the study overall: Naive T cells, seemingly more diverse than memory cells, seemed major alloresponse contributors.

CDR1 is SGHVS, CDR2 FQNEAQ, per germline. The length of the CDR3 is 14 residues. V dropped 5 bases and J dropped 5 bases, with 13 bases sitting between them. Clones were sequenced by immunoSEQ multiplex PCR, and TCRdb holds only the in-frame ones, with some missing. The sample holds approximately 100,000 clones, roughly 94% seen once. The gene calls are TRBV7-8 and TRBJ1-5; maybe TRBD1 (6 bases). This sequence originates from a human donor in good health. Sequenced input: non-Treg CD4+ T cells sorted from blood. CDR3: CASSPGARDQPQHF. The CDR3 DNA reads TGTGCCAGCAGCCCAGGGGCACGGGATCAGCCCCAGCATTTT.